This T cell receptor beta chain was sequenced for a study of follicular helper T cells after annual influenza vaccination. Overall study context: Some donors were sampled over the 2013-2014, 2014-2015 and 2015-2016 vaccinations.

Study observations and caveats: Day 7 ICOS+CD38+ clones were most often found later in ICOS-CD38- cTfh cells.

Germline CDR1 SSHAT, CDR2 FNYEAQ (reference sequence). Trimming cost V 1 base and J 5 bases; bases outside gene matches: 2. The CDR3 totals 14 residues. Time point reported: 2015-2016 season, 7 days after influenza vaccination. Only in-frame clones appear in the TCRdb table, and some are missing; sequencing was by immunoSEQ multiplex PCR. Of about 9,700 clones detected, less than 85% appear once; the ten largest clones hold roughly 0.39%. A note on this clone: Antigen: not known.

The receptor was derived from an adult who received the influenza vaccine. The rearrangement uses TRBV7-7 and TRBJ2-5, with 9 bases identical to TRBD1. The sample here was CXCR5- memory CD4+ T cells sorted from blood, taken 7 days after influenza vaccination. The CDR3 protein is CASSLGTGDETQYF. The DNA for the CDR3 is TGTGCCAGCAGCTTAGGGACAGGGGACGAGACCCAGTACTTC.